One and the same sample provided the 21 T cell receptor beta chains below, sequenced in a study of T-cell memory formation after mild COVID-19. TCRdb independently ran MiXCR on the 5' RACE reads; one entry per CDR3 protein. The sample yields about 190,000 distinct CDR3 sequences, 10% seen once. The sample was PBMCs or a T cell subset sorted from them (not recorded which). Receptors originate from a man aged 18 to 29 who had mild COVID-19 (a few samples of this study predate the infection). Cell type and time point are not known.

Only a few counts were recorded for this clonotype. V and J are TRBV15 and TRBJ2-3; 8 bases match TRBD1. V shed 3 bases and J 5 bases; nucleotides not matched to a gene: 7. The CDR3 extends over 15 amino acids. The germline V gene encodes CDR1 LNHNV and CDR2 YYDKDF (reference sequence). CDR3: CATSRHTGGLDTQYF. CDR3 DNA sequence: TGTGCCACCAGCAGGCACACAGGGGGATTAGATACGCAGTATTTT.

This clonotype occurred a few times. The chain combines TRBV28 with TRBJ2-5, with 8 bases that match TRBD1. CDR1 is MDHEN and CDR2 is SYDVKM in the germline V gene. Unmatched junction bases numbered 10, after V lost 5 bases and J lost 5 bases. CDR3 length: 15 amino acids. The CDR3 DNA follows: TGTGCCAGCAGTGGGCCACAGGGGGTGGGGGAGACCCAGTACTTC. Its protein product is CASSGPQGVGETQYF.

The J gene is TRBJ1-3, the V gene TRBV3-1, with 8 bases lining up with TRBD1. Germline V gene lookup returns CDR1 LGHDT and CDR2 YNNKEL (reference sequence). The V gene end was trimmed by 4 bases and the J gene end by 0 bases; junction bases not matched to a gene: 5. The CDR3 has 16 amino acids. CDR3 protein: CASSRLTGASGNTIYF. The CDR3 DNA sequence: TGTGCCAGCAGCCGTTTGACAGGGGCCTCTGGAAACACCATATATTTT.

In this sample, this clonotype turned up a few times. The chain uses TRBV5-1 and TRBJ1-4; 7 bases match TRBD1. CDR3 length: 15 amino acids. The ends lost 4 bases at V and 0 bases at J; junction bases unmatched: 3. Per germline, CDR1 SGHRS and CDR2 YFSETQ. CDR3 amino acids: CASSPGQATNEKLFF. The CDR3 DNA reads TGCGCCAGCAGCCCCGGACAGGCAACTAATGAAAAACTGTTTTTT.

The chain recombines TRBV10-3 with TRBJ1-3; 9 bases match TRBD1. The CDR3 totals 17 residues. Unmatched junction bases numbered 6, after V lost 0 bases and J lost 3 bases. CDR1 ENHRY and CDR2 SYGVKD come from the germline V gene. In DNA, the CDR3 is TGTGCCATCAGTGAGTCGGGGACAGGGCGAAATGGAAACACCATATATTTT. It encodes CAISESGTGRNGNTIYF.

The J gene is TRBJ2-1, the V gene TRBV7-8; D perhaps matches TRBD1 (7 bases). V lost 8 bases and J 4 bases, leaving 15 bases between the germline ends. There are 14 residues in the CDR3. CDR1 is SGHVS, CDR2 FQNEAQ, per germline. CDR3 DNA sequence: TGTGCCAGCGGAGGGGGCGGTTTTTACAATGAGCAGTTCTTC. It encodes CASGGGGFYNEQFF. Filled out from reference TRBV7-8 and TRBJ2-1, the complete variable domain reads GAGVSQSPRYKVAKRGQDVALRCDPISGHVSLFWYQQALGQGPEFLTYFQNEAQLDKSGLPSDRFFAERPEGSVSTLKIQRTQQEDSAVYLCASGGGGFYNEQFFGPGTRLTVL.

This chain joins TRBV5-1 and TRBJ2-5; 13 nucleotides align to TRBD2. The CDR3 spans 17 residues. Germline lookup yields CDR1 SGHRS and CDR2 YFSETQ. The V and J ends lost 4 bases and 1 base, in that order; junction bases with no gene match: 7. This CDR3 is CASSLSGLAGSQETQYF. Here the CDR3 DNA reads TGCGCCAGCAGCCTATCGGGACTAGCGGGGAGCCAAGAGACCCAGTACTTC.

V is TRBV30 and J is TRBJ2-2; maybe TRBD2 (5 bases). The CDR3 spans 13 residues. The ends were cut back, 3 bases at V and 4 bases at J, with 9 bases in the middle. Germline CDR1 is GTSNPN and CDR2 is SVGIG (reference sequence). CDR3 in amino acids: CAWRPGLTGELFF. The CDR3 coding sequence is TGTGCCTGGAGGCCCGGACTCACCGGGGAGCTGTTTTTT.

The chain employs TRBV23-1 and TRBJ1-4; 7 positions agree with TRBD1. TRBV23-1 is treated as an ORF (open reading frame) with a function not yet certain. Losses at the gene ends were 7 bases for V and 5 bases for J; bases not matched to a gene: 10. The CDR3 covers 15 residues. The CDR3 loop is CASTGTAAPNEKLFF. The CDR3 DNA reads TGCGCCAGCACCGGGACAGCCGCACCGAATGAAAAACTGTTTTTT.

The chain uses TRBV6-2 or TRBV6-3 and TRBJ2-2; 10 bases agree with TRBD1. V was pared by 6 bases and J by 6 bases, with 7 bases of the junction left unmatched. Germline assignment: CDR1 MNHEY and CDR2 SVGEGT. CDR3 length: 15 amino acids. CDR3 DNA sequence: TGTGCCAGCAGCCGGGGACAGGGGCTTGCCGGGGAGCTGTTTTTT. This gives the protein CASSRGQGLAGELFF.

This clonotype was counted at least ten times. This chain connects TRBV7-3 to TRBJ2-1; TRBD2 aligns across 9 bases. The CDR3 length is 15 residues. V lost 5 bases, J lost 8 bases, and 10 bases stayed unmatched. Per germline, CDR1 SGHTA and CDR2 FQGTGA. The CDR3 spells CASSEMRGGQDEQFF. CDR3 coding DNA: TGTGCCAGCAGCGAGATGCGGGGGGGCCAGGATGAGCAGTTCTTC.

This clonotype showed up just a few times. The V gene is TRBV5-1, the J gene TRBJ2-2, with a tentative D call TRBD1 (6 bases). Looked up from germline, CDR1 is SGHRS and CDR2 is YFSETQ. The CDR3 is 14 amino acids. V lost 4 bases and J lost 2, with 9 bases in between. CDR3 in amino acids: CASSQDRNTGELFF. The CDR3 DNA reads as TGCGCCAGCAGCCAGGACAGAAACACCGGGGAGCTGTTTTTT.

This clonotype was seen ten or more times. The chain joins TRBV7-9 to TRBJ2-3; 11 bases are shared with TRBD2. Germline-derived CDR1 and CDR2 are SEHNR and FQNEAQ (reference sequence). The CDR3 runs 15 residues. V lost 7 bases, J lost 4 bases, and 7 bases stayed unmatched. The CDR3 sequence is CASTALAGGADTQYF. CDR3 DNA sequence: TGTGCCAGCACTGCCCTAGCGGGGGGCGCAGATACGCAGTATTTT.

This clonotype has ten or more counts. The CDR3 DNA reads as TGTGCCAGCAGCCCGGATTGGACAGGGGGGAACACTGAAGCTTTCTTT. It translates to CASSPDWTGGNTEAFF. The chain uses TRBV7-9 and TRBJ1-1, with TRBD1 matching 10 bases. V lost 5 bases, J lost 1 base, and 7 bases stayed unmatched. CDR1 is SEHNR, CDR2 FQNEAQ, per germline (reference sequence). The CDR3 is 16 amino acids.

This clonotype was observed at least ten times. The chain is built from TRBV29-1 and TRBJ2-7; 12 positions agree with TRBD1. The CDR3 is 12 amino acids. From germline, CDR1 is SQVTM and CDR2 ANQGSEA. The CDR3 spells CSAGTGGNEQYF. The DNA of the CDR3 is TGCAGTGCCGGGACAGGGGGCAACGAGCAGTACTTC.

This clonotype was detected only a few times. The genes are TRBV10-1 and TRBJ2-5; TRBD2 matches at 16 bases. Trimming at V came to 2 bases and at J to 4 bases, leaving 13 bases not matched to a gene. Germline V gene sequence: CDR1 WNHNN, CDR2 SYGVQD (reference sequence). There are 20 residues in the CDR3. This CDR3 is CASSEATPGTSGGASETQYF. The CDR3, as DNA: TGCGCCAGCAGTGAGGCGACCCCCGGGACTAGCGGGGGGGCCTCAGAGACCCAGTACTTC.

CDR3 in DNA: TGTGCCAGCAGCTTCGGCGCGGGAAGCGATACGCAGTATTTT. It translates to CASSFGAGSDTQYF. V gene TRBV7-2 combines with J gene TRBJ2-3; D might be TRBD2 (6 bases). Trimming pared 3 bases from V and 6 bases from J, leaving 13 bases between. The CDR3 extends over 14 amino acids. The germline V gene has CDR1 SGHTA and CDR2 FQGNSA.

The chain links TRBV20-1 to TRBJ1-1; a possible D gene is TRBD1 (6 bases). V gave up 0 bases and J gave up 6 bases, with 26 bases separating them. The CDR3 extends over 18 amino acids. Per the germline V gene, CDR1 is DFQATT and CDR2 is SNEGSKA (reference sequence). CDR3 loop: CSARDGSGHSSWGPEAFF. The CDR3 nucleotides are TGCAGTGCTAGAGATGGTTCCGGGCACTCGAGCTGGGGGCCTGAAGCTTTCTTT.

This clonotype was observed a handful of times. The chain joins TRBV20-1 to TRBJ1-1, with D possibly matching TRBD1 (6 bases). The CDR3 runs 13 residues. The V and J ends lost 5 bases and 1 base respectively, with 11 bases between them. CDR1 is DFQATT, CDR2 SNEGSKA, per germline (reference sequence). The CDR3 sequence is CSAGGAWNTEAFF. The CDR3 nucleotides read TGCAGTGCTGGGGGGGCCTGGAACACTGAAGCTTTCTTT.

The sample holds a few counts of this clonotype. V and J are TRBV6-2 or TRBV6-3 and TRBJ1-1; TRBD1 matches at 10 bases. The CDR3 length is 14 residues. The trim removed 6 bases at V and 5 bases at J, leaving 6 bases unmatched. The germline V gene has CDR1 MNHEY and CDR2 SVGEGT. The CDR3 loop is CASRRQGAGTEAFF. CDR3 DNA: TGTGCCAGCAGGCGACAGGGGGCTGGTACTGAAGCTTTCTTT.

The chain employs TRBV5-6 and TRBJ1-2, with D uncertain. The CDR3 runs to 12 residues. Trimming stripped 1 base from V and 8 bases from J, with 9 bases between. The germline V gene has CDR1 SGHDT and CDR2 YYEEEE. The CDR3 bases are TGTGCCAGCAGCTTGCTGTCGATGGGCTACACCTTC. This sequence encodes CASSLLSMGYTF.